Given below is one T cell receptor (beta chain) in context. Its antigen remains unknown. This CDR3 spans 13 amino acids. V lost 3 bases and J 3 bases, leaving 9 bases between the germline ends. From germline, CDR1 is SGDLS and CDR2 YYNGEE. Unique molecular identifiers tagged the TCR beta cDNA libraries. T cells numbering roughly 0.85 to 10 million gave rise to roughly 550,000 cDNA molecules. TCRdb analysed the PCR reads with MiXCR anew, one entry per CDR3 protein. The data contain about 460,000 distinct CDR3 sequences, roughly 45% of them seen just once; the ten biggest clones take up around an eighth. This entry comes from a study of post-analysis software for immune sequencing data. Study findings and constraints: Several TRBV segments (TRBV5-6, TRBV5-1 and TRBV20-1 among them) occurred more frequently in patients than in controls. There was significantly lower normalized Chao1 diversity in multiple sclerosis patients than in controls.

This receptor was identified in a girl between 5 and 17 years old with multiple sclerosis. The V and J genes are TRBV9 and TRBJ1-1; D uncertain. The sample taken for sequencing was blood. This CDR3 reads CASSADPHTEAFF. Here the CDR3 DNA reads TGTGCCAGCAGCGCGGACCCGCACACTGAAGCTTTCTTT.